A selection of T cell receptor beta chains follows, all from one sample in a study of OX40 agonist ivuxolimab in advanced cancers. Only in-frame clones appear in the TCRdb table, and some are missing; sequencing was by immunoSEQ multiplex PCR. The sample consists of 40,000 to 45,000 clones, 70% to 90% of them appearing once. This specimen consisted of CD4+ or CD8+ T cells sorted from blood, obtained in a trial of the OX40 agonist ivuxolimab. The source is an adult with an advanced solid tumor such as melanoma, head and neck, liver or kidney cancer. Both conserved end residues are part of each CDR3. Each record gives: D gene, V gene, J gene, CDR3 protein. The D gene is left open where the match is weak.

D: NA
V: TRBV2
J: TRBJ1-5
CDR3: CASSEAPYSNQPQHF

D: NA
V: TRBV5-4
J: TRBJ1-1
CDR3: CASSLVGVTEAFF

D: NA
V: TRBV27
J: TRBJ2-3
CDR3: CASSLETDTQYF

D: TRBD1
V: TRBV10-1
J: TRBJ2-7
CDR3: CASSESWGQGSHEQYF

D: NA
V: TRBV7-6
J: TRBJ1-4
CDR3: CASSLGSGGAREKLFF

D: TRBD2
V: TRBV10-3
J: TRBJ2-1
CDR3: CATVREGGSYNEQFF

D: TRBD2
V: TRBV18
J: TRBJ2-7
CDR3: CASSPQLTSEEQYF

D: TRBD1
V: TRBV4-1
J: TRBJ1-5
CDR3: CASSLLTDRVNQPQHF

D: NA
V: TRBV4-1
J: TRBJ1-5
CDR3: CASSQVSLGQPQHF

D: TRBD1
V: TRBV6-1
J: TRBJ1-5
CDR3: CASTTGQGQQPQHF

D: NA
V: TRBV11-3
J: TRBJ2-7
CDR3: CASSKDPGTYEQYF

D: TRBD1
V: TRBV5-1
J: TRBJ1-2
CDR3: CASSTPDRAIAGYTF

D: NA
V: TRBV5-4
J: TRBJ2-1
CDR3: CASSPGLAREHNEQFF

D: TRBD1
V: TRBV18
J: TRBJ1-2
CDR3: CASSPDRAYGYTF

D: TRBD2
V: TRBV11-1
J: TRBJ2-2
CDR3: CASSRFSGRTGELFF

D: NA
V: TRBV6-1
J: TRBJ2-5
CDR3: CASTPLTGQETQYF

D: TRBD2
V: TRBV28
J: TRBJ2-7
CDR3: CATAGELREQYF

D: TRBD2
V: TRBV28
J: TRBJ2-7
CDR3: CASRLRLANSYEQYF

D: NA
V: TRBV28
J: TRBJ1-1
CDR3: CASRPQQNTEAFF

D: TRBD2
V: TRBV6-1
J: TRBJ2-1
CDR3: CASREVAGVYNEQFF

D: NA
V: TRBV28
J: TRBJ1-1
CDR3: CASSFPPRGLGNTEAFF

D: NA
V: TRBV2
J: TRBJ2-1
CDR3: CASSVSGMNNEQFF

D: TRBD2
V: TRBV4-1
J: TRBJ2-1
CDR3: CASSQGTSGRQEQFF

D: TRBD2
V: TRBV6-1
J: TRBJ2-1
CDR3: CASNGVAGVGEQFF

D: TRBD1
V: TRBV4-1
J: TRBJ1-3
CDR3: CASSQATGTSGNTIYF

D: TRBD2
V: TRBV27
J: TRBJ2-3
CDR3: CASSSLTSGRGYF

D: TRBD1
V: TRBV28
J: TRBJ1-1
CDR3: CASISWEGANTEAFF

D: NA
V: TRBV19
J: TRBJ2-1
CDR3: CASNQDIVYNEQFF

D: NA
V: TRBV5-5
J: TRBJ2-2
CDR3: CASSFEATGELFF

D: NA
V: TRBV29-1
J: TRBJ2-7
CDR3: CSVEDPAATSYEQYF

D: NA
V: TRBV19
J: TRBJ2-5
CDR3: CASKPGPSYQETQYF

D: NA
V: TRBV5-1
J: TRBJ2-3
CDR3: CASSSIAVRFSDTQYF

D: TRBD1
V: TRBV18
J: TRBJ1-5
CDR3: CASSPGTGPSNQPQHF

D: NA
V: TRBV28
J: TRBJ2-7
CDR3: CASSFLGMWGAPYEQYF

D: NA
V: TRBV19
J: TRBJ1-1
CDR3: CASSMSRDTEAFF

D: TRBD1
V: TRBV7-3
J: TRBJ2-7
CDR3: CASSDRLGQFSYEQYF

D: NA
V: TRBV6-1
J: TRBJ1-4
CDR3: CASRQDSWDEKLFF

D: NA
V: TRBV5-6
J: TRBJ1-2
CDR3: CASSKTTDHTF

D: NA
V: TRBV9
J: TRBJ2-2
CDR3: CASSVRATGELFF

D: NA
V: TRBV5-1
J: TRBJ1-4
CDR3: CASSLVLAGANEKLFF

D: NA
V: TRBV2
J: TRBJ2-1
CDR3: CASRQRSASYNEQFF

D: TRBD1
V: TRBV27
J: TRBJ2-7
CDR3: CASRPGQGAYEQYF

D: NA
V: TRBV5-4
J: TRBJ2-6
CDR3: CASSRVGAGANVLTF

D: NA
V: TRBV12-5
J: TRBJ1-5
CDR3: CASGLASGSDIQPQHF

D: NA
V: TRBV2
J: TRBJ2-5
CDR3: CASSEGLRGETQYF